This TCR beta chain was sequenced for a study of blood T cell repertoires in COVID-19 (dated by TCRdb to about 2020). Regarding the study in general: The collaborator samples originated in the United States, Italy and Spain and spanned the acute and convalescent phases of COVID-19. The repertoires were released in a freely available public database intended as a resource for research on the immune response to SARS-CoV-2. A de-identified subject ID, COVID-19 status, age in years and sex were almost always included in the sample metadata. Where HLA class I and class II types were available, the types were taken from metadata supplied by the sample provider, not from assay-based typing. The material from the prospective study consisted of cDNA or gDNA derived from T cells, B-cell-depleted T cells, or PBMCs. Samples were obtained from the ongoing ImmuneRACE study (first 160 participants) and from some 1,300 subjects provided by 6 global collaborators. Subjects who had been exposed to COVID-19, were actively infected with it, or had recovered from it provided the deeply sampled blood TCRbeta repertoires that made up the dataset. Results the study describes overall, beyond this receptor: The amount of clinical and demographic metadata varied by source and participant and was provided uncurated.

The CDR3 spans 18 residues, from the cysteine through the phenylalanine. Only the CDR3 part of the read is kept: 54 bases, read in frame from the first base. CDR1 and CDR2 are drawn from the germline V gene: KGHDR, SFDVKD. The germline V and J ends show losses of 2 bases and 0 bases respectively, and no gene match explains 7 bases of the junction. Only one count was recorded for this clone. Its antigen target is currently unknown. There are no base qualities to consult, and no much larger clone falls within one base. Enrolling through a virtual design, the prospective study's participants ranged in age from roughly 18 to 95 years and lived across roughly 24 United States geographic areas. To assign participants to cohorts, the prospective study relied on clinical history that participants themselves reported in a screening survey and a study questionnaire. Recovered participants in ImmuneRACE Cohort 3 were defined as having two consecutive negative NP/OP PCR tests, clearance from a healthcare professional, or resolution of symptoms. Mobile phlebotomists in the prospective study collected whole blood, serum and a nasopharyngeal or oropharyngeal swab from every participant. Over a roughly 2-month period, participants in the prospective study had the option of providing additional blood draws and questionnaires. Prospective study blood samples were shipped either frozen or at room temperature before DNA extraction.

TCRbeta CDR3 regions were amplified from genomic DNA by means of the immunoSEQ Assay, a bias-controlled multiplex PCR. The paper's data handling went like this. Within the assay, amplification of reference gene primers was used to estimate how many nucleated cells each sample contained. To quantify the absolute abundance of each unique TCRbeta CDR3 rearrangement, sequence reads were collapsed and filtered. Productive Simpson clonality was computed per sample as the square root of Simpson's diversity index over productive rearrangements. Held by TCRdb, this immuneACCESS table contains in-frame sequences only and omits some clones. Under half of the omission traces to an unresolved V gene where checked; the cause of the rest is unknown. The D gene and trimming were derived from the DNA, and the V and J assignments and clone size from that table. The sample has 250,000 to 300,000 clones on record, approximately 90% of them singletons. Together, the top ten hold about 16% of the sample.

The chain employs TRBV24-1 and TRBJ1-5; TRBD1 lines up with 9 middle nucleotides. The clonotype originates from a man aged 18 to 29 who had recovered from COVID-19. Source material: PBMCs or T cells enriched from blood (not recorded which). Here is the DNA: TGTGCCACCAGTGATTCGGGACAGGGCGTTTATAGCAATCAGCCCCAGCATTTT. Its translation reads: CATSDSGQGVYSNQPQHF.